This TCR beta chain was observed in a study of blood T cell repertoires in COVID-19. Study at large: The cDNA or gDNA used as material had been derived from T cells, B-cell-depleted T cells, or PBMCs.

Sequencing used immunoSEQ multiplex PCR; TCRdb keeps in-frame clones, though not all of them. The sample lists 60,000 or so clones, about nine tenths seen once, with approximately 9.2% in the top ten. Sample: peripheral blood. This TCR came from a woman in her seventies with active COVID-19.

The CDR3 DNA follows: TGTGCCAGCAGACCCTTGAACAGCTACAATGAGCAGTTCTTC. Translating gives CASRPLNSYNEQFF. The chain couples TRBV25-1 to TRBJ2-1, with unresolved D. Trimming left V 6 bases short and J 3 bases short, with 12 bases between. Germline V gene sequence: CDR1 MGHDK, CDR2 SYGVNS. The CDR3 is 14 amino acids.